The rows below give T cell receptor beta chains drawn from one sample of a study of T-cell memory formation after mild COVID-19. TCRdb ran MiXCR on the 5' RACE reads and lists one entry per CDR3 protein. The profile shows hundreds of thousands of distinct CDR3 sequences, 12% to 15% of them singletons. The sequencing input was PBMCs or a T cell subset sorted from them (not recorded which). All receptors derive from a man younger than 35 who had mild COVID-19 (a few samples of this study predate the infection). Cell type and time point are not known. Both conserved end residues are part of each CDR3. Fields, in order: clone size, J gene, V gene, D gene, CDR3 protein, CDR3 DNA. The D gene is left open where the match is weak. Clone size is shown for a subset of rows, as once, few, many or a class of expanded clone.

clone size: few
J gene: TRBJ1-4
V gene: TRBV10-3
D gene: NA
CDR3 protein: CAIKGDGGEKLFF
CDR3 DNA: TGTGCCATCAAGGGAGATGGTGGTGAAAAACTGTTTTTT

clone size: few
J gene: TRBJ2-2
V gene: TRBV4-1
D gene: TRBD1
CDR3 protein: CASSLGTDNTGELFF
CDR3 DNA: TGCGCCAGCAGCCTCGGGACAGATAACACCGGGGAGCTGTTTTTT

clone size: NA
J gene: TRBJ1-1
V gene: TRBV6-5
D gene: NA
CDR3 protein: CASIEVGNTEAFF
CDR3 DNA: TGTGCCAGCATTGAGGTAGGGAACACTGAAGCTTTCTTT

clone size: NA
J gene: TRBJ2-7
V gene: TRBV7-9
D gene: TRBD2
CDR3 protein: CASSSSGEAYEQYF
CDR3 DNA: TGTGCCAGCAGCTCTAGCGGGGAAGCCTACGAGCAGTACTTC

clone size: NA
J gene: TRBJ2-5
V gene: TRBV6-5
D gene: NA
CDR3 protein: CASTLPGETQYF
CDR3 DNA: TGTGCCAGCACCCTACCGGGCGAGACCCAGTACTTC

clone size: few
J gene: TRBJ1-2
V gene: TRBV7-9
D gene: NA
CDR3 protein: CASSPGQSPYGYTF
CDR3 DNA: TGTGCCAGCAGCCCCGGACAGTCCCCCTATGGCTACACCTTC

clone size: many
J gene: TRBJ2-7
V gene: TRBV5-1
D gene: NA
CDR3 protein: CASSSPGSYEQYF
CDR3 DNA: TGCGCCAGCAGCTCGCCAGGCTCCTACGAGCAGTACTTC

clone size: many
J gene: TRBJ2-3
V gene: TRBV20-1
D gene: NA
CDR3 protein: CSATGDTDTQYF
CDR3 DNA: TGCAGTGCTACCGGGGACACAGATACGCAGTATTTT

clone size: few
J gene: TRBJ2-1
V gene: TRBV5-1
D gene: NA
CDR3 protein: CASRQPGLQSSYNEQFF
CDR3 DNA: TGCGCCAGCAGGCAACCGGGACTTCAGTCCTCCTACAATGAGCAGTTCTTC

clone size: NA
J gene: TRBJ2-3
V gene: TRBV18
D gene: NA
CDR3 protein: CASSPHPDTQYF
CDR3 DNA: TGTGCCAGCTCACCCCATCCAGATACGCAGTATTTT

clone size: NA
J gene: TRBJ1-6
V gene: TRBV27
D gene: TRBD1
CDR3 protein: CASSRRSGTGDSPLHF
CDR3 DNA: TGTGCCAGCAGTCGACGATCCGGGACAGGGGATTCACCCCTCCACTTT

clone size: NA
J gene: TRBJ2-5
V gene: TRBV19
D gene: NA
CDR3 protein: CASSISAGLETQYF
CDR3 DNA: TGTGCCAGTAGTATATCGGCAGGGCTAGAGACCCAGTACTTC

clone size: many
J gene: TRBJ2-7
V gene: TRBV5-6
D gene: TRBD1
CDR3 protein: CASSLVGQNYEQYF
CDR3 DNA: TGTGCCAGCAGCTTGGTGGGACAGAACTACGAGCAGTACTTC

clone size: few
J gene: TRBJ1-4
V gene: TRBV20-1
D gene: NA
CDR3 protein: CSASGRVNEKLFF
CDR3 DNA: TGCAGCGCTTCGGGACGGGTTAATGAAAAACTGTTTTTT

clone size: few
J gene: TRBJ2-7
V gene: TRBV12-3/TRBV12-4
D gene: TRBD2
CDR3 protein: CASSDRRGGVYEQYF
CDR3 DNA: TGTGCCAGCAGTGACCGCCGGGGGGGGGTCTACGAGCAGTACTTC

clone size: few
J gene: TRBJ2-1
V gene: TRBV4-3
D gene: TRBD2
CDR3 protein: CASSQGTSGGAHEQFF
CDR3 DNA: TGCGCCAGCAGCCAAGGAACTAGCGGGGGGGCGCATGAGCAGTTCTTC

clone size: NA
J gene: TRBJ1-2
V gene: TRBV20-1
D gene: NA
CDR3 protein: CSAPYGANYGYTF
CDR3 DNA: TGCAGTGCCCCGTATGGGGCAAACTATGGCTACACCTTC

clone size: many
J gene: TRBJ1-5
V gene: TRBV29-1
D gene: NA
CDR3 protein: CSVGVRGQPQHF
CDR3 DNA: TGCAGCGTTGGTGTAAGGGGGCAGCCCCAGCATTTT

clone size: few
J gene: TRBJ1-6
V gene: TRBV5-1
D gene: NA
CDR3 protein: CASSLSRQDGHRSPLHF
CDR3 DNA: TGCGCCAGCAGCTTGTCCAGACAGGACGGCCATCGCTCACCCCTCCACTTT

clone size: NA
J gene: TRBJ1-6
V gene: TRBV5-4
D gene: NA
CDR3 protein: CASKETGSSYNSPLHF
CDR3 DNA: TGTGCCAGCAAGGAGACGGGGAGCTCCTATAATTCACCCCTCCACTTT

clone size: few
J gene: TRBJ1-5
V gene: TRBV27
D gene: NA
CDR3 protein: CASRGLWSNQPQHF
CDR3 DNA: TGTGCCAGCAGAGGGCTGTGGAGCAATCAGCCCCAGCATTTT

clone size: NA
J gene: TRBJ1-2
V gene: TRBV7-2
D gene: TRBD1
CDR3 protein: CASSLNMAGGAEGYTF
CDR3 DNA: TGTGCCAGCAGCTTAAATATGGCAGGGGGCGCGGAGGGCTACACCTTC

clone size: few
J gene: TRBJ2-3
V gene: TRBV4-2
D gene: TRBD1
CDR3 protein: CASSQDARGSRDTQYF
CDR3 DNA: TGTGCCAGCAGCCAAGACGCCAGGGGGTCTCGGGATACGCAGTATTTT

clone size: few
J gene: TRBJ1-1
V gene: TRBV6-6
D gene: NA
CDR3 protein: CASSYPVGHLNTEAFF
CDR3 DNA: TGTGCCAGCAGTTACCCTGTGGGACACCTGAACACTGAAGCTTTCTTT

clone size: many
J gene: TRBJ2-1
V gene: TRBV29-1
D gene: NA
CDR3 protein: CSVEERDYEQFF
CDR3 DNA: TGCAGCGTTGAGGAGAGGGACTATGAGCAGTTCTTC

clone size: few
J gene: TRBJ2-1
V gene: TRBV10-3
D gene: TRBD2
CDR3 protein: CAISGGAYEQFF
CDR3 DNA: TGTGCCATCAGCGGGGGGGCCTATGAGCAGTTCTTC

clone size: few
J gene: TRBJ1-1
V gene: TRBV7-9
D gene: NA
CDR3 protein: CASSVGGAPAEAFF
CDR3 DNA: TGTGCCAGCAGCGTAGGGGGGGCCCCCGCCGAAGCTTTCTTT

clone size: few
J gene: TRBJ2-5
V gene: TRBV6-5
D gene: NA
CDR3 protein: CASRVTGRETQYF
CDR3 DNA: TGTGCCAGCAGGGTGACAGGGAGGGAGACCCAGTACTTC

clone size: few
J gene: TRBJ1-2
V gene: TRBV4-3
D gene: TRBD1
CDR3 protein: CASSHQGAVGYTF
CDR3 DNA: TGCGCCAGCAGCCATCAGGGGGCGGTTGGCTACACCTTC

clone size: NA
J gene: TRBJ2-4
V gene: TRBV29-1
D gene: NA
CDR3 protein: CSVEDIVRKNIQYF
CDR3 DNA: TGCAGCGTTGAAGATATAGTCCGCAAAAACATTCAGTACTTC

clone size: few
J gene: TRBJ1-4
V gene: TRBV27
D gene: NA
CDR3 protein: CASSLSYDGSEKLFF
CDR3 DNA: TGTGCCAGCAGTTTATCCTATGACGGGAGTGAAAAACTGTTTTTT

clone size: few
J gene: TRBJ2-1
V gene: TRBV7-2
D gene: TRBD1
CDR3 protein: CASSFDRGYEQFF
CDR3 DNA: TGTGCCAGCAGCTTCGACAGGGGCTACGAGCAGTTCTTC

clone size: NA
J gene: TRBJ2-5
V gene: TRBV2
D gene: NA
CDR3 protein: CASSVPGRQETQYF
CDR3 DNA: TGTGCCAGCAGTGTACCGGGACGTCAAGAGACCCAGTACTTC

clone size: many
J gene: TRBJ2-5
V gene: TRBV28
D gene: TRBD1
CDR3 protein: CASSPGGRGEETQYF
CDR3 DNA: TGTGCCAGCAGTCCAGGGGGTAGAGGGGAAGAGACCCAGTACTTC

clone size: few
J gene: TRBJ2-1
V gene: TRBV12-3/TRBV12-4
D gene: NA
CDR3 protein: CASSFGRGSRNEQFF
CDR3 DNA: TGTGCCAGCAGTTTCGGCAGGGGAAGTAGGAATGAGCAGTTCTTC

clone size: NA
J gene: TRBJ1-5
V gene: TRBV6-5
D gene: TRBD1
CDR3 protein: CASSYGQGANQPQHF
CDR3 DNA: TGTGCCAGCAGTTATGGGCAGGGGGCCAATCAGCCCCAGCATTTT

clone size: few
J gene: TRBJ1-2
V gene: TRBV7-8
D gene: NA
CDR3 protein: CASSSSTGIYAGYTF
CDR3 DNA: TGTGCCAGCAGCTCCAGTACAGGAATCTATGCTGGCTACACCTTC

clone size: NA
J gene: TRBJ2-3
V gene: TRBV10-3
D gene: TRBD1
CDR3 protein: CAIRATVGQGAADTQYF
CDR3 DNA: TGTGCCATCAGGGCTACCGTTGGACAGGGGGCAGCAGATACGCAGTATTTT

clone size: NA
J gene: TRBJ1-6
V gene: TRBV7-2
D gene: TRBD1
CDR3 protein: CASSRRQGGNSPLHF
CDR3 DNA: TGTGCCAGCAGCCGTAGACAGGGAGGCAATTCACCCCTCCACTTT

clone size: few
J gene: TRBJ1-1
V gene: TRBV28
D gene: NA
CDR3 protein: CASSFSSEAFF
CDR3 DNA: TGTGCCAGCAGTTTTTCGTCTGAAGCTTTCTTT

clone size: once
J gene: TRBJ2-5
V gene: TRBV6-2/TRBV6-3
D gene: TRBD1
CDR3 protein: CASSDRAETQYF
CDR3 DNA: TGTGCCAGCAGTGACAGGGCAGAGACCCAGTACTTC

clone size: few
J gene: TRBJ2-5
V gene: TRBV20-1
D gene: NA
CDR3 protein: CSARPGLGETQYF
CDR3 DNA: TGCAGTGCTAGGCCGGGACTGGGAGAGACCCAGTACTTC

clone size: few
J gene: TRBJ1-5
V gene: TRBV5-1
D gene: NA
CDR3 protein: CASSWEQGQPQHF
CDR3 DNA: TGCGCCAGCAGCTGGGAACAGGGTCAGCCCCAGCATTTT

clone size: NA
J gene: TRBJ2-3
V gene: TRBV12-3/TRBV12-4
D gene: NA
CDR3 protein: CASSLGPGMADTQYF
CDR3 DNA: TGTGCCAGCAGTTTGGGTCCGGGGATGGCAGATACGCAGTATTTT

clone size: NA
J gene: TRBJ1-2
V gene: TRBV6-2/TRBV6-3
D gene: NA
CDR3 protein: CASTQPRQANYGYTF
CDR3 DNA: TGTGCCAGCACCCAACCCAGACAGGCTAACTATGGCTACACCTTC

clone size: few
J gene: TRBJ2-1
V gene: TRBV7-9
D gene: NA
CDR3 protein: CASSLSGTEQFF
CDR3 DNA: TGTGCCAGCAGCTTATCAGGGACTGAGCAGTTCTTC

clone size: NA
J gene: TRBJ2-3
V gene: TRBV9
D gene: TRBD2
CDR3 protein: CASSPSGGEGGTDTQYF
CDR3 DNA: TGTGCCAGCAGCCCGAGTGGAGGGGAGGGAGGCACAGATACGCAGTATTTT

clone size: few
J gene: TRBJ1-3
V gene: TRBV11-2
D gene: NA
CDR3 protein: CASSSRLLSGNTIYF
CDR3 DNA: TGTGCCAGCAGCTCAAGACTCCTCTCTGGAAACACCATATATTTT

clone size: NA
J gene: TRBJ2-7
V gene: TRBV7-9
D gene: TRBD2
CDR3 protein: CASSLWTSPYEQYF
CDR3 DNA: TGTGCCAGCAGCCTCTGGACTAGCCCCTACGAGCAGTACTTC

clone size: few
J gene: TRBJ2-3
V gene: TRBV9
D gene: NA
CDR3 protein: CASSVLGSGTDTQYF
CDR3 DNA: TGTGCCAGCAGCGTATTGGGCTCGGGTACGGATACGCAGTATTTT

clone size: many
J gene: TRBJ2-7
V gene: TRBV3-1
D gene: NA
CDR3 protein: CASSHEGGLGSSEQYF
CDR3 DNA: TGTGCCAGCAGCCATGAGGGGGGGCTCGGATCCAGCGAGCAGTACTTC

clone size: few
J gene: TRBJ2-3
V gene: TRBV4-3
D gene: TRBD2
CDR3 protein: CASSQASAGDPGDTQYF
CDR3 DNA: TGCGCCAGCAGCCAAGCATCAGCGGGGGATCCGGGAGATACGCAGTATTTT

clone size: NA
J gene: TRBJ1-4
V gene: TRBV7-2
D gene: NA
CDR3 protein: CASSLALPGGKLFF
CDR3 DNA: TGTGCCAGCAGCTTAGCCCTTCCGGGAGGCAAACTGTTTTTT

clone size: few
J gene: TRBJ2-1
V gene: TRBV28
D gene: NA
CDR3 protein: CASSLFTEQFF
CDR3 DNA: TGTGCCAGCAGTTTGTTCACTGAGCAGTTCTTC

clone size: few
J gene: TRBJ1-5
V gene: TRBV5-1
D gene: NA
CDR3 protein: CASSFDSGGNQPQHF
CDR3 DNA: TGCGCCAGCAGCTTTGATTCGGGGGGCAATCAGCCCCAGCATTTT

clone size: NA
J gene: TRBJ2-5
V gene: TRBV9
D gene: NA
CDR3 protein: CASSEMAFETQYF
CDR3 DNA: TGTGCCAGCAGCGAAATGGCGTTTGAGACCCAGTACTTC

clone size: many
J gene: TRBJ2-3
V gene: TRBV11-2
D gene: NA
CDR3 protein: CASSFGRVITDTQYF
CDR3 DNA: TGTGCCAGCAGCTTCGGTCGGGTCATCACAGATACGCAGTATTTT